The following is a T cell receptor (beta chain) sequence with its context. This clone has a handful of counts. No antigen is known for it. The record has no base qualities; no much larger clone is one base away. These data belong to a study of blood T cell repertoires in COVID-19 (dated by TCRdb to about 2020). In terms of the full investigation: Samples covering the acute and convalescent phases of COVID-19 were provided by collaborators in the United States, Italy and Spain. The prospective study material was composed of cDNA or gDNA derived from T cells, B-cell-depleted T cells, or PBMCs. The dataset comprised deeply sampled blood TCRbeta repertoires from subjects exposed to, actively infected with, or recovered from COVID-19. The repertoires were released in a freely available public database meant as a resource for research on the immune response to SARS-CoV-2. Samples came from the ongoing ImmuneRACE study (first 160 participants) plus 1,254 subjects from 6 global collaborators. The sample metadata nearly always contained a de-identified subject ID, COVID-19 status, age in years and sex. HLA class I and class II types, where available, came from metadata supplied by the sample provider rather than from assay-based typing. Study-level results and caveats: Clinical and demographic metadata were provided uncurated, with the amount varying by source and participant.

TCRbeta CDR3 regions were amplified from genomic DNA by means of the immunoSEQ Assay, a bias-controlled multiplex PCR. Concerning the study's data processing: Within the assay, amplification of reference gene primers was used to estimate how many nucleated cells each sample contained. To quantify the absolute abundance of each unique TCRbeta CDR3 rearrangement, sequence reads were collapsed and filtered. For each sample, productive Simpson clonality was calculated as the square root of Simpson's diversity index over productive rearrangements. TCRdb provides this immuneACCESS table in a form limited to in-frame rearrangements. Some clones are lacking; in checked studies, under half of them reflect an unresolved V gene, and why the rest are absent is not known. Clone size and V and J calls were adopted from that table, with D and trimming inferred from the DNA. A total of some 230,000 clones appear in this sample, approximately 85% of them only once. Of the sample, approximately 7.6% falls within the top ten clones.

CDR1 and CDR2 are drawn from the germline V gene: SGHDT, YYEEEE. The CDR3 spans 12 residues, from the cysteine through the phenylalanine. Just the 36-base CDR3 DNA is kept, in frame starting at base 1. The V end loses 5 bases and the J end loses 6 bases, and a stretch of 11 bases separates them. In Seattle, one collaborating source enrolled patients while the infection was active and tracked those patients longitudinally over the course of disease. Whole blood was collected in K2EDTA tubes by collaborating institutions according to the institutions' own protocols. For TCRbeta analysis, collaborator samples were shipped as frozen whole blood, as isolated PBMCs, or as DNA extracted from either sample type.

Rearrangement joined TRBV5-6 to TRBJ1-2; the D gene is perhaps TRBD1, on 5 matching bases. This clonotype originated in a woman older than 75 with COVID-19, enrolled during active disease. Source material: peripheral blood. The CDR3 region: CASRMKGHGYTF. The bases are TGTGCCAGCAGAATGAAGGGGCATGGCTACACCTTC. Reference TRBV5-6 and TRBJ1-2 genes cover what lies past the CDR3, so the full variable domain is DAGVTQSPTHLIKTRGQQVTLRCSPKSGHDTVSWYQQALGQGPQFIFQYYEEEERQRGNFPDRFSGHQFPNYSSELNVNALLLGDSALYLCASRMKGHGYTFGSGTRLTVV.